This T cell receptor (beta chain) was captured by sequencing in a study of blood T cell repertoires in COVID-19. Per the study methods: Quantification of nucleated cells was approximated via reference gene primer amplification. Profiling relied on immunoSEQ multiplex PCR, and the TCRdb table lists in-frame clones only, not all of them. V and J calls and clone size are those listed in that table; D and trimming were worked out from the DNA. The repertoire holds more than 300,000 clones, with roughly 92% as singletons. Each exposed participant met a COVID-19 case in the 2 weeks preceding study entry. The CDR3 consists of 16 residues. Germline V gene sequence: CDR1 WNHNN, CDR2 SYGVQD (reference sequence). V shed 3 bases, J shed 2 bases, and the junction held 3 bases outside the gene matches.

The J gene is TRBJ2-2, the V gene TRBV10-1; 10 bases match TRBD2. The sequence was obtained from a woman aged 40 to 49 who had been exposed to COVID-19. The sequenced sample consisted of PBMCs or T cells enriched from blood (not recorded which). The CDR3 sequence is CASSDRLAGNTGELFF. The CDR3 bases are TGCGCCAGCAGTGACCGACTAGCGGGTAACACCGGGGAGCTGTTTTTT.